These 21 T cell receptor beta chains were sequenced from one sample in a study of T-cell reconstitution after alpha-beta-depleted transplantation in children. Unique molecular identifiers tagged the TCRbeta library. TCRdb re-called the PCR reads through MiXCR, storing one row per CDR3 protein. The data contain 380,000 or so distinct CDR3 sequences, about an eighth of them singletons. The specimen was PBMCs, collected from the stem cell graft. The receptors come from a human donor who donated a stem cell graft to a child with Fanconi anemia.

The rearrangement links TRBV19 to TRBJ1-5; 11 bases map to TRBD1. The CDR3 is 16 residues long. CDR1 and CDR2 from the germline V gene are LNHDA and SQIVND (reference sequence). The V segment lost 5 bases and the J segment 4 bases; nucleotides outside the gene matches: 7. CDR3 loop: CASSEGQGAWNQPQHF. The CDR3 nucleotides read TGTGCCAGTAGTGAAGGACAGGGGGCTTGGAATCAGCCCCAGCATTTT.

This clonotype turned up a few times. The chain is built from TRBV5-8 and TRBJ2-7, with 12 bases lining up with TRBD1. Germline V CDR1 and CDR2: SGHTS, YDEGEE. The CDR3 loop spans 15 amino acids. Trimming removed 5 bases from V and 8 bases from J; junction bases left unmatched: 11. The CDR3 DNA follows: TGTGCCAGCAGTCTAGCCGGGACAGGGGGCGGAAAGCAGTACTTC. Translating it yields CASSLAGTGGGKQYF.

The CDR3 coding sequence is TGTGCCAGCATCTCTCCGGGGGCCGCTGAAGCTTTCTTT. Protein product: CASISPGAAEAFF. The chain has TRBV7-2 and TRBJ1-1, with a tentative D call TRBD1 (6 bases). From germline, CDR1 is SGHTA and CDR2 FQGNSA. V was clipped by 7 bases and J by 6 bases, with 15 bases between them. This CDR3 region has 13 residues.

This clonotype was detected a few times. This chain uses TRBV4-3 with TRBJ1-2; possible D gene TRBD1, 6 bases. The germline V and J ends were trimmed by 4 bases and 2 bases, with 17 bases remaining between them. This CDR3 has 16 amino acids. Germline V gene data show CDR1 as LGHNA and CDR2 as YSLEER. The chain's CDR3 is CASSPTTGTQNYGYTF. CDR3 sequence (DNA): TGCGCCAGCAGCCCGACAACAGGGACTCAGAACTATGGCTACACCTTC.

V and J are TRBV5-1 and TRBJ2-1, with D perhaps matching TRBD1 (6 bases). V was shortened by 5 bases and J by 6 bases, with 24 bases between the two germline ends. CDR3 length equals 17 residues. CDR1 is SGHRS, CDR2 YFSETQ, per germline. This chain's CDR3 is CASRARAGTKNTNEQFF. In DNA form, the CDR3 reads TGCGCCAGCAGGGCGAGGGCTGGGACAAAGAATACCAATGAGCAGTTCTTC.

The rearrangement joins TRBV7-8 to TRBJ1-2; D remains ambiguous. Germline assignment: CDR1 SGHVS and CDR2 FQNEAQ. V dropped 1 base and J dropped 5 bases, with 11 bases sitting between them. The CDR3 covers 14 residues. In DNA, the CDR3 is TGTGCCAGCAGCTTAGTAAAGGGAGGGTATGGCTACACCTTC. This gives the protein CASSLVKGGYGYTF. Looking up the rest from reference TRBV7-8 and TRBJ1-2 gives the full variable domain: GAGVSQSPRYKVAKRGQDVALRCDPISGHVSLFWYQQALGQGPEFLTYFQNEAQLDKSGLPSDRFFAERPEGSVSTLKIQRTQQEDSAVYLCASSLVKGGYGYTFGSGTRLTVV.

This clonotype has ten or more counts. The chain links TRBV20-1 to TRBJ2-3, with D maybe TRBD1 (5 bases). Trimming stripped 5 bases from V and 2 bases from J, with 11 bases between. This CDR3 comprises 13 residues. Germline CDR1 DFQATT, CDR2 SNEGSKA (reference sequence). CDR3 sequence: CSAADTDTDTQYF. The CDR3 nucleotides are TGCAGTGCTGCGGACACCGACACAGATACGCAGTATTTT.

This clonotype was observed a few times. The rearrangement links TRBV5-1 to TRBJ2-1; the match to TRBD2 covers 7 bases. With 0 bases clipped from V and 15 bases from J, the junction kept 9 bases outside the gene matches. Germline V gene lookup returns CDR1 SGHRS and CDR2 YFSETQ. CDR3 size: 13 residues. The CDR3 bases are TGCGCCAGCAGCTTGGACGGGGGAGGGGAGGCGTTCTTC. Its translation is CASSLDGGGEAFF.

V usage is TRBV4-2 and J usage is TRBJ2-1; 8 positions agree with TRBD2. Germline CDR1 reads LGHNA; CDR2 reads YNFKEQ. J lost 9 bases, V lost 1 base, and 8 bases had no gene match. The CDR3 covers 15 residues. CDR3 in DNA: TGTGCCAGCAGCCAAGTCCGAACTAGCGGATCTGAGCAGTTCTTC. It encodes CASSQVRTSGSEQFF.

This clonotype has ten or more counts. This chain uses TRBV6-5 with TRBJ2-1; D ambiguous. CDR1 is MNHEY and CDR2 is SVGAGI in the germline V gene. The CDR3 has 14 amino acids. Trimming shortened V by 4 bases and J by 0 bases, and 7 bases separated the two germline ends. CDR3 region: CASSSSRSYNEQFF. The CDR3, as DNA: TGTGCCAGCAGTTCTAGTCGCTCCTACAATGAGCAGTTCTTC.

This clonotype was recorded a few times. The chain joins TRBV5-1 to TRBJ2-3, with 15 bases matching TRBD2. The trim removed 7 bases at V and 6 bases at J, leaving 9 bases unmatched. Germline CDR1 SGHRS, CDR2 YFSETQ. CDR3 length equals 16 residues. The CDR3 DNA follows: TGCGCCAGCTCTCGGACTAGCGGGGGGGCCATGGATACGCAGTATTTT. This sequence encodes CASSRTSGGAMDTQYF.

The chain employs TRBV13 and TRBJ2-3; TRBD2 might be the D (5 bases). The CDR3 runs 15 residues. Germline values: CDR1 PRHDT, CDR2 FYEKMQ (reference sequence). V lost 5 bases to trimming and J lost 4 bases, with 16 bases between them. The chain's CDR3 is CASSPRGVQADTQYF. The CDR3 coding sequence is TGTGCCAGCAGCCCCCGGGGTGTCCAGGCAGATACGCAGTATTTT.

A few counts support this clonotype. V is TRBV10-3 and J is TRBJ1-2; tentative D call: TRBD1 (6 bases). Trimming pared 7 bases from V and 2 bases from J, leaving 11 bases between. There are 13 residues in the CDR3. CDR1 ENHRY and CDR2 SYGVKD come from the germline V gene. The CDR3 reads CAINPTGNYGYTF. The CDR3 DNA reads as TGTGCCATCAATCCTACAGGGAACTATGGCTACACCTTC.

This clonotype has at least ten counts. The V and J genes are TRBV10-3 and TRBJ2-7; 10 positions match TRBD1. CDR1 and CDR2 from the germline V gene are ENHRY and SYGVKD. This CDR3 is built from 15 residues. J was trimmed by 1 base and V by 6 bases; bases with no gene match: 6. The CDR3 nucleotides read TGTGCCATCAGGGGGGACAGGGGCGAATCCTACGAGCAGTACTTC. This sequence encodes CAIRGDRGESYEQYF.

The gene calls are TRBV5-1 and TRBJ2-1; the match to TRBD2 covers 8 bases. V was clipped by 3 bases and J by 5 bases; unmatched bases: 1. Germline values: CDR1 SGHRS, CDR2 YFSETQ. CDR3 size: 13 residues. This CDR3 is CASSSRGDNEQFF. The CDR3 DNA is TGCGCCAGCAGCTCGCGGGGGGACAATGAGCAGTTCTTC.

This clonotype came up many times. The chain links TRBV29-1 to TRBJ2-1; TRBD1 agrees at 8 bases. With 5 bases clipped from V and 6 bases from J, the junction kept 3 bases outside the gene matches. The germline CDR1 and CDR2 sequences are SQVTM and ANQGSEA. The CDR3 length is 12 residues. The CDR3 here is CSVPGTGNEQFF. The CDR3 DNA reads TGCAGCGTTCCCGGGACAGGCAATGAGCAGTTCTTC.

The chain has TRBV11-2 and TRBJ1-1; D possibly corresponds to TRBD1 (6 bases). Trimming shortened V by 1 base and J by 10 bases, and 13 bases separated the two germline ends. The CDR3 has 13 residues. The germline V gene encodes CDR1 SGHAT and CDR2 FQNNGV. In DNA, the CDR3 is TGTGCCAGCAGCTTAGCCCGGGGGCAGAGAGCTTTCTTT. It specifies CASSLARGQRAFF.

V and J are TRBV19 and TRBJ2-1, with unresolved D. The V end was cut by 7 bases, the J end by 0 bases, with 16 bases between. The germline V gene has CDR1 LNHDA and CDR2 SQIVND (reference sequence). CDR3 length equals 16 residues. The CDR3 loop is CASKARRGSSYNEQFF. The CDR3 DNA reads TGTGCCAGTAAGGCCCGGCGCGGAAGCTCCTACAATGAGCAGTTCTTC.

The chain recombines TRBV20-1 with TRBJ2-1; D may be TRBD1 (5 bases). Trimming took 6 bases from V and 0 from J, leaving 12 bases between them. The CDR3 runs to 14 residues. Germline assignment: CDR1 DFQATT and CDR2 SNEGSKA (reference sequence). The CDR3 region has the DNA TGCAGTGCGCCGCAGGGTAGCTCCTACAATGAGCAGTTCTTC. It codes for CSAPQGSSYNEQFF.

This clonotype appeared many times. The CDR3 DNA follows: TGCGCCAGCAGCCAAGACGGGAGCTCCTACAATGAGCAGTTCTTC. As protein: CASSQDGSSYNEQFF. The J gene is TRBJ2-1, the V gene TRBV4-3, with D perhaps matching TRBD2 (6 bases). V shed 0 bases and J shed 0 bases, with 6 bases lying between them. The CDR3 totals 15 residues. From germline, CDR1 is LGHNA and CDR2 YSLEER.

The chain employs TRBV6-1 and TRBJ2-6; 9 bases map to TRBD1. The CDR3 runs to 17 residues. Germline V lookup: CDR1 MNHNS, CDR2 SASEGT. After removal of 7 bases from V and 2 bases from J, the junction contained 9 bases not matched to a gene. CDR3 sequence: CASKMEGQGTGANVLTF. The CDR3 DNA reads TGTGCCAGCAAGATGGAGGGACAGGGAACTGGGGCCAACGTCCTGACTTTC.